This T cell receptor (beta chain) appears in the sequencing data of a study of T cells in localized non-small cell lung cancer (dated by TCRdb to about 2020). General notes on the study: Comparing tumors with uninvolved tumor-adjacent lungs, the study looked at the T cell repertoires of approximately 240 patients with early-stage NSCLC. All 240 or so NSCLC patients in the cohort were treatment-naive and had localized lung tumors that were resected. The mean age of the NSCLC patients was just over 65 years, with about 130 men and approximately 100 women.

Note on this clone: No antigen is known for it. Per-nucleotide qualities are absent, and no much larger clonotype sits a single base away.

The immunoSEQ Assay was used to sequence TCR beta CDR3 regions from DNA. On the study's bioinformatics: To compute T cell density, TCR beta template counts were normalized to usable DNA, which was estimated by amplifying housekeeping genes. Richness was estimated using the preseqR package, with extrapolation to 400,000 templates for PBMC samples and to 120,000 templates for tissue samples. Clonality was defined by subtracting Pielou's evenness from one. To identify tissue-enriched TCRs, differential abundance testing was run on productive amino-acid clonotypes with a minimum total count of 5 and an alpha of 0.1. The Jaccard Index and the Morisita Overlap Index were used to measure repertoire overlap between compartments. GLIPH clustered TCR beta CDR3s with public tetramer-defined viral CDR3s; viral motifs required at least three viral sequences plus V-gene enrichment. The clones in this table, taken by TCRdb from immuneACCESS, are in-frame only. Not every clone is retained; where verified, under half of the shortfall comes from an unresolved V gene, and the cause of the rest is unknown. The DNA was the basis for D and trimming; V, J and clone size are from that table. The sample table records about 22,000 clones; around nine tenths of these occur just once. The top ten clones comprise approximately 22% of the sample.

What the research found in general, with its limitations: Because the study design was exploratory, TCR variables were selected using unadjusted p-values without false-discovery rate correction. Because multi-region tumor sequencing was not done, intratumor heterogeneity could not be ruled out. Uninvolved tumor-adjacent lung showed the highest T cell clonality, higher than tumor, which suggests more focused antigenic responses in the adjacent lung. A median of 57 of the top 100 tumor clones were detected in paired uninvolved adjacent lung, and 28 of these tumor clones were also found among the top 100 clones of the paired uninvolved adjacent lung. Higher T cell density in blood was associated with longer overall survival, whereas higher clonality in adjacent lung was associated with shorter survival.

The CDR3 spans 12 residues, from the cysteine through the phenylalanine. Here the CDR3 DNA is all that survives: 36 bases in frame from base 1. V is shortened by 5 bases, J by 7 bases, and the region joining them spans 11 bases. CDR1 and CDR2, per the germline V gene (reference sequence), are LNHDA and SQIVND. At diagnosis, peripheral blood, uninvolved tumor-adjacent lung and tumor were collected and were preserved as a mix of fresh-frozen and FFPE material. For TCR repertoire profiling, blood samples were analyzed as peripheral blood mononuclear cells. The receptor's source is a man aged 40 to 70 with stage II squamous cell lung carcinoma. The specimen comprised PBMCs, sampled before any cancer treatment. This receptor chain uses TRBV19 and TRBJ1-2, with a tentative D gene TRBD1 over 6 matching bases. The CDR3 loop reads CASSGNRVGYTF. The bases read TGTGCCAGTAGTGGGAACAGGGTTGGCTACACCTTC.